This T cell receptor beta chain derives from a study of early stage breast cancer tumors. Trimming removed 6 bases at V and 7 bases at J, with 13 bases between. The CDR3 is 11 residues long. Germline CDR1 is DFQATT and CDR2 is SNEGSKA (reference sequence). Assay: immunoSEQ multiplex PCR; the TCRdb copy retains only in-frame clones and omits some. The sample consists of 5,500 or so clones, 70% of them appearing once. Study-level results: In most of the 16 patients, blood comparison separated tumor from normal breast.

In regard to this clone: Its antigen is unidentified.

Source material: breast tumor tissue. This chain links TRBV20-1 with TRBJ2-7; D unclear. This clonotype was sampled from a person between 60 and 70 years old with breast cancer. CDR3 protein: CSARQVGEQYF. In DNA, the CDR3 is TGCAGTGCCCGACAAGTAGGTGAGCAGTACTTC.